This passage covers 15 T cell receptor beta chains from one sample sequenced in a study of blood T cell repertoires in COVID-19. Profiling relied on immunoSEQ multiplex PCR, and the TCRdb table lists in-frame clones only, not all of them. This table holds about 210,000 clones, approximately 80% found once. Source material: PBMCs or T cells enriched from blood (not recorded which). These receptors all come from a middle-aged man who had recovered from COVID-19.

V and J are TRBV12-5 and TRBJ2-5, with a weak D call TRBD1 (6 bases). The CDR3 loop spans 14 amino acids. Germline CDR1 is LGHNT and CDR2 is FRNRAP. V was clipped by 6 bases and J by 2 bases, with 13 bases between them. The CDR3 here is CASGPGTTQETQYF. The CDR3, as DNA: TGTGCTAGTGGCCCTGGGACAACACAAGAGACCCAGTACTTC.

The V call is TRBV9, the J call TRBJ2-2; 8 bases agree with TRBD1. With V trimmed by 1 base and J by 7 bases, 6 bases remained unmatched. Germline loops: CDR1 SGDLS, CDR2 YYNGEE. The CDR3 runs to 15 residues. This chain's CDR3 is CASSVSDREVGELFF. In nucleotides, the CDR3 is TGTGCCAGCAGCGTATCGGACAGGGAGGTCGGGGAGCTGTTTTTT.

CDR3 bases: TGTGCCAGTAGTCCCCTCGGGACAGCCTCTGGAAACACCATATATTTT. Its protein product is CASSPLGTASGNTIYF. The chain has TRBV19 and TRBJ1-3, with 7 bases aligning to TRBD1. Germline V gene sequence: CDR1 LNHDA, CDR2 SQIVND (reference sequence). The CDR3 length is 16 residues. J was trimmed by 0 bases and V by 5 bases; bases with no gene match: 7.

The V and J genes are TRBV12-5 and TRBJ2-2; D is perhaps TRBD1 (5 bases). Per the germline V gene, CDR1 is LGHNT and CDR2 is FRNRAP. The CDR3 contains 17 residues. Trimming stripped 0 bases from V and 4 bases from J, with 15 bases between. DNA of the CDR3: TGTGCTAGTGGTTTGGTACAGGCCCTTCCCCGCACCGGGGAGCTGTTTTTT. This gives the protein CASGLVQALPRTGELFF.

In this sample, this clone turned up once. V usage is TRBV29-1 and J usage is TRBJ1-2; D unclear. The CDR3 loop spans 12 amino acids. V lost 1 base, J lost 8 bases, and 11 bases lay in between. CDR1 and CDR2 from the germline V gene are SQVTM and ANQGSEA. The CDR3 region is CSVEVGEGGYTF. CDR3 nucleotide sequence: TGCAGCGTTGAAGTTGGGGAGGGCGGCTACACCTTC.

The chain has TRBV24-1 and TRBJ2-1, with 7 bases aligning to TRBD2. The CDR3 extends over 15 amino acids. Germline CDR1 and CDR2: KGHDR and SFDVKD. The J segment lost 3 bases and the V segment lost 7 bases, leaving 8 bases of the junction unmatched. The CDR3: CATSVLATDYNEQFF. The CDR3 DNA is TGTGCCACCAGCGTACTAGCGACCGACTACAATGAGCAGTTCTTC.

Only a few counts were recorded for this clone. CDR3 sequence reads: CAISKTGTTTNTEAFF. The CDR3 DNA sequence: TGTGCCATCAGCAAGACAGGGACCACGACGAACACTGAAGCTTTCTTT. J is TRBJ1-1 and V is TRBV10-3; 7 nucleotides line up with TRBD1. V shed 6 bases, J shed 1 base, and the junction held 11 bases outside the gene matches. Germline V lookup: CDR1 ENHRY, CDR2 SYGVKD. CDR3 length: 16 amino acids.

This chain uses TRBV6-5 with TRBJ1-3; D may be TRBD1 (5 bases). The CDR3 extends over 15 amino acids. CDR1 and CDR2 from the germline V gene are MNHEY and SVGAGI. Trimming took 4 bases from V and 0 from J, leaving 10 bases between them. The CDR3 loop is CASSSHRISGNTIYF. CDR3 coding DNA: TGTGCCAGCAGTTCCCACAGGATCTCTGGAAACACCATATATTTT.

The J gene is TRBJ2-5, the V gene TRBV7-8; perhaps TRBD2 as D (6 bases). Germline CDR1 is SGHVS and CDR2 is FQNEAQ. V lost 3 bases and J lost 2, with 10 bases in between. This CDR3 spans 14 amino acids. CDR3 region: CASSFSGSQETQYF. The CDR3 nucleotides are TGTGCCAGCAGCTTTAGCGGCTCGCAAGAGACCCAGTACTTC.

This chain connects TRBV3-1 (or the pseudogene TRBV3-2) to TRBJ1-4, with TRBD1 matching over 8 bases. The CDR3 sequence is 15 residues long. V lost 0 bases, J lost 7 bases, and 4 bases stayed unmatched. CDR1 and CDR2 (germline): LGHDT, YNNKEL (reference sequence). CDR3 protein: CASSQDRGRGEKLFF. Written as DNA, the CDR3 is TGTGCCAGCAGCCAAGACAGGGGGCGCGGTGAAAAACTGTTTTTT.

The chain recombines TRBV30 with TRBJ2-4; maybe TRBD1 (6 bases). Per germline, CDR1 GTSNPN and CDR2 SVGIG (reference sequence). The CDR3 contains 12 residues. Trimming removed 5 bases from V and 4 bases from J, with 9 bases in between. Written as DNA, the CDR3 is TGTGCCTGGCGCCAGGGGAAAAACATTCAGTACTTC. This sequence encodes CAWRQGKNIQYF. Full variable domain (remainder filled in from reference TRBV30 and TRBJ2-4): SQTIHQWPATLVQPVGSPLSLECTVEGTSNPNLYWYRQAAGRGLQLLFYSVGIGQISSEVPQNLSASRPQDRQFILSSKKLLLSDSGFYLCAWRQGKNIQYFGAGTRLSVL.

This clone showed up many times. V usage is TRBV7-2 and J usage is TRBJ2-7; TRBD1 agrees at 10 bases. There are 14 residues in the CDR3. With 2 bases clipped from V and 4 bases from J, the junction kept 2 bases outside the gene matches. CDR1 SGHTA and CDR2 FQGNSA come from the germline V gene. CDR3 DNA sequence: TGTGCCAGCAGCTTAAGGGGACAGGGGTACGAGCAGTACTTC. Translating gives CASSLRGQGYEQYF. Using reference TRBV7-2 and TRBJ2-7 for the parts outside the CDR3, the full variable domain is GAGVSQSPSNKVTEKGKDVELRCDPISGHTALYWYRQSLGQGLEFLIYFQGNSAPDKSGLPSDRFSAERTGGSVSTLTIQRTQQEDSAVYLCASSLRGQGYEQYFGPGTRLTVT.

The chain carries TRBV27 and TRBJ2-2; D perhaps matches TRBD1 (5 bases). Germline V CDR1 and CDR2: MNHEY, SMNVEV (reference sequence). This CDR3 has 14 amino acids. V was cut by 9 bases and J by 6 bases, with 17 bases left in between. CDR3 in amino acids: CASRRGIPAGELFF. CDR3 DNA sequence: TGTGCCAGTCGAAGGGGCATCCCAGCCGGGGAGCTGTTTTTT.

The CDR3 DNA reads TGTGCCAGCAGTCCTCTAGAGAACAATGAGCAGTTCTTC. Its translation: CASSPLENNEQFF. The gene calls are TRBV12-3 or TRBV12-4 and TRBJ2-1, with D unclear. V was pared by 5 bases and J by 5 bases, with 10 bases between. The length of the CDR3 is 13 residues.

The chain links TRBV4-1 to TRBJ2-7; a possible D gene is TRBD1 (5 bases). This CDR3 contains 16 residues. Trimming took off 4 bases at V and 3 bases at J, with 19 bases between the two ends. Germline CDR1 MGHRA, CDR2 YSYEKL. This chain's CDR3 is CASSPRQSPQNYEQYF. Here the CDR3 DNA reads TGCGCCAGCAGCCCACGACAGTCCCCGCAGAACTACGAGCAGTACTTC.